Given below is one T cell receptor beta chain in context. As TCR cDNA was made by 5'RACE template switching, a universal primer site and UMIs were added. MiXCR, run by TCRdb on the 5' RACE reads, gives a single entry per CDR3 protein. The repertoire holds hundreds of thousands of distinct CDR3 sequences, with about 9.5% as singletons. The sample belongs to a study of T cells after yellow fever vaccination. Study-level background: Any fraction with a low cell number was prepared using SMART-Seq v4 Ultra Low Input.

The trim removed 4 bases at V and 2 bases at J, leaving 7 bases unmatched. CDR3 length: 15 amino acids. Germline V gene data show CDR1 as SGHRS and CDR2 as YFSETQ. The chain combines TRBV5-1 with TRBJ2-5, with 8 bases matching TRBD1. The sequencing used PBMCs, collected on the day of the first yellow fever vaccination. The TCR sequence derives from a man aged 18 to 30 who received the YFV17D yellow fever vaccine. CDR3 residues: CASSGGQARQETQYF. In nucleotides, the CDR3 is TGCGCCAGCAGCGGGGGACAGGCGAGGCAAGAGACCCAGTACTTC.